This TCR beta chain was retrieved from a study of blood T cell repertoires in COVID-19. Study information: The United States, Italy and Spain provided the acute and convalescent COVID-19 samples. T cells, B-cell-depleted T cells, or PBMCs supplied cDNA or gDNA.

Per the study methods: The authors estimated nucleated cell counts from reference gene primer amplification. Repertoires were generated with immunoSEQ multiplex PCR, while TCRdb's copy carries only in-frame clones and drops some. The V and J calls and clone size were taken over from that table, and D and trimming were inferred from the DNA. The sample holds tens of thousands of clones, approximately 80% seen once. Per germline, CDR1 SGHRS and CDR2 YFSETQ. The V segment lost 4 bases and the J segment 7 bases; nucleotides outside the gene matches: 8. The CDR3 spans 15 residues. J is TRBJ1-2 and V is TRBV5-1, with 12 bases aligning to TRBD1. Sequenced sample: peripheral blood. The clonotype comes from an elderly man with active or convalescent COVID-19. CDR3 protein: CASSDPGQGAAGYTF. The CDR3 nucleotides are TGCGCCAGCAGCGACCCGGGACAGGGGGCTGCTGGCTACACCTTC.